This T cell receptor (beta chain) was identified during a study of shared clonotypes between healthy human individuals. Study details: With ages of 18 to 49, the donors were a couple of women and a few men. The plates for each donor numbered three CD4 naive, three CD4 memory, two CD8 naive and one CD8 memory. The study, taken as a whole, reports: The study generally estimated greater richness for naive than memory subsets.

A remark on this clone: The target antigen is unknown.

The germline V gene encodes CDR1 ENHRY and CDR2 SYGVKD. This CDR3 region has 12 residues. The V and J ends lost 3 bases and 3 bases respectively, with 3 bases between them. Donors, without exception, were Caucasian adults residing in Nashville, Tennessee. Generated by immunoSEQ multiplex PCR, the TCRdb table keeps only in-frame clones and is missing some. Of about a million clones listed, 70% to 80% were seen once; the top ten hold 0.89%. V is TRBV10-3 and J is TRBJ1-3, with D unresolved. Sequenced: memory CD4+ T cells from PBMCs. Subset reported: CD45RA-negative fraction. The source of this sequence is a man aged 18 to 30 in good health. Some clones in this sample may be carry-over from other donors' samples. The CDR3 DNA follows: TGTGCCATCAGTGATCGTGGAAACACCATATATTTT. It is translated as CAISDRGNTIYF.